This T cell receptor beta chain was profiled in a study of CD4 T cells in relation to SARS-CoV-2 and coronaviruses. About the research overall: After approximately 10 days of antigen culture, PBMC TCR beta CDR3s were sequenced.

As regards this clone: The antigen is undetermined.

The germline V gene encodes CDR1 SGHVS and CDR2 FQNEAQ. V was clipped by 5 bases and J by 0 bases; unmatched bases: 7. CDR3 size: 16 residues. The study, taken as a whole, reports: Crossreactivity was assessed only for spike protein, not other viral proteins.

Unexposed donor CD4+ T cells date from 2011-2018, before the COVID-19 pandemic. The cells were cultured for less than twelve days before CD4+ T cells were isolated. The method was immunoSEQ multiplex PCR; TCRdb's version includes in-frame clones alone and lacks a portion of them. The data show about 20,000 clones, under 85% seen once. The chain couples TRBV7-8 to TRBJ2-4; 7 bases line up with TRBD1. Sequencing was carried out using CD4+ T cells from PBMCs, cultured in vitro. This receptor was identified in a human donor in good health. The CDR3 is CASSGTAHIAKNIQYF. The CDR3 bases are TGTGCCAGCAGCGGGACAGCACATATAGCCAAAAACATTCAGTACTTC.